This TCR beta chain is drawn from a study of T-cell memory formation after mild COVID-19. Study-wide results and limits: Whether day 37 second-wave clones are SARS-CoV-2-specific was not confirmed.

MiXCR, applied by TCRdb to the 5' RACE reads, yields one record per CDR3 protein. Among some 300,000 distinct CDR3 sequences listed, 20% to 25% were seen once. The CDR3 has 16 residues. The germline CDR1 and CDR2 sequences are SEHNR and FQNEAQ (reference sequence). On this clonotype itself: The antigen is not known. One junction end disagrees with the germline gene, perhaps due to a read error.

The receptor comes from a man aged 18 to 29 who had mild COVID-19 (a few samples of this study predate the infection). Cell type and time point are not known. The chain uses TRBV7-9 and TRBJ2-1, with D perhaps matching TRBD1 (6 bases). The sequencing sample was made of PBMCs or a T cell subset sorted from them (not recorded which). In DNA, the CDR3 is TGTGCCAGCACCCCCCCGGGACACAGCTCCTACAATGAGCTGTTCTTC. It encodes CASTPPGHSSYNELFF. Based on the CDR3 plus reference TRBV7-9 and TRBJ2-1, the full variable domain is DTGVSQNPRHKITKRGQNVTFRCDPISEHNRLYWYRQTLGQGPEFLTYFQNEAQLEKSRLLSDRFSAERPKGSFSTLEIQRTEQGDSAMYLCASTPPGHSSYNELFFGPGTRLTVL.